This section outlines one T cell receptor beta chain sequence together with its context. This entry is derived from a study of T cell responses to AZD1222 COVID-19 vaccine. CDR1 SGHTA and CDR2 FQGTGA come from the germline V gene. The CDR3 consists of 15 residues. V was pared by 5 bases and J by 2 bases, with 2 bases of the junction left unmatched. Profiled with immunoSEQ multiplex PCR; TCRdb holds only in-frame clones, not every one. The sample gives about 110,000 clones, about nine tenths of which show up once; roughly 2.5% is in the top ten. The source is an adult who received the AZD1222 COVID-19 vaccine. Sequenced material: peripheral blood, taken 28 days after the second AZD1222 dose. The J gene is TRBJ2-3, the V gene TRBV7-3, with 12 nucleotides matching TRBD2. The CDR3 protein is CASSRLAGATDTQYF. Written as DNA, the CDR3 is TGTGCCAGCAGCAGACTAGCGGGGGCCACAGATACGCAGTATTTT.